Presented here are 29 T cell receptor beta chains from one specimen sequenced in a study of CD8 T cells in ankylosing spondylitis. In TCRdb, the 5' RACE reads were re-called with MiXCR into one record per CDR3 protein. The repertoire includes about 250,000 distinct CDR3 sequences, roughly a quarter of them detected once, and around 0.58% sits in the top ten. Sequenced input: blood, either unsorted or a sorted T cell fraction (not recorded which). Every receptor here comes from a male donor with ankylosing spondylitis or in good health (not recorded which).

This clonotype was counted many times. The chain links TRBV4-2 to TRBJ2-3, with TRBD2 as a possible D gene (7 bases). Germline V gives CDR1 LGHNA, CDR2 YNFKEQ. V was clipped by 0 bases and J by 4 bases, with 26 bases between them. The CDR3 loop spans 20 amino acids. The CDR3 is CASSQEGGGTRGASPDTQYF. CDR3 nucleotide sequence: TGTGCCAGCAGCCAAGAGGGCGGGGGAACTCGGGGGGCCTCACCAGATACGCAGTATTTT.

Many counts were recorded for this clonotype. The CDR3 sequence is CSASPRGVGSPLHF. The DNA of the CDR3 is TGCAGTGCTTCCCCCAGGGGAGTAGGATCACCCCTCCACTTT. The chain is built from TRBV20-1 and TRBJ1-6; D perhaps matches TRBD1 (6 bases). The CDR3 has 14 amino acids. The germline V and J ends were trimmed by 5 bases and 10 bases, with 18 bases remaining between them. Germline V lookup: CDR1 DFQATT, CDR2 SNEGSKA (reference sequence).

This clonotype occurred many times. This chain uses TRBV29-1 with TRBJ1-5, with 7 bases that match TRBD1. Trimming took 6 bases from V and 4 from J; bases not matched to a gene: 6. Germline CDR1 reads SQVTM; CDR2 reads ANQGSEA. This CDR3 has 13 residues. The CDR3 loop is CSVSTGLNQPQHF. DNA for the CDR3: TGCAGCGTGTCGACAGGGCTGAATCAGCCCCAGCATTTT.

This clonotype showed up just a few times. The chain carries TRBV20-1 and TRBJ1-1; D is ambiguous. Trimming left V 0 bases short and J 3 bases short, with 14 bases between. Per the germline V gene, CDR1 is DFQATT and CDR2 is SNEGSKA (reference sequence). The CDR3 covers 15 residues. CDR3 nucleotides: TGCAGTGCTAGAGATCCCAGTCGCGGGGACACTGAAGCTTTCTTT. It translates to CSARDPSRGDTEAFF.

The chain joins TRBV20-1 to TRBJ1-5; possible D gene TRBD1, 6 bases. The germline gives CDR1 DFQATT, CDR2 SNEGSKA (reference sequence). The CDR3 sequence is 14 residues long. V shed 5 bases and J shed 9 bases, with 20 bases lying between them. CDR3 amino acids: CSAPNTGSWGPQHF. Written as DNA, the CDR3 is TGCAGTGCTCCTAATACAGGGTCCTGGGGGCCCCAGCATTTT.

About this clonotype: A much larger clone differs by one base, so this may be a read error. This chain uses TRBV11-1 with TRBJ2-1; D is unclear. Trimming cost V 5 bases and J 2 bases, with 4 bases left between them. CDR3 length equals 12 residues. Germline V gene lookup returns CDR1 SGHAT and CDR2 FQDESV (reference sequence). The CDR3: CASSNTYNEQFF. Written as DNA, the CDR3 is TGTGCCAGCAGCAATACCTACAATGAGCAGTTCTTC.

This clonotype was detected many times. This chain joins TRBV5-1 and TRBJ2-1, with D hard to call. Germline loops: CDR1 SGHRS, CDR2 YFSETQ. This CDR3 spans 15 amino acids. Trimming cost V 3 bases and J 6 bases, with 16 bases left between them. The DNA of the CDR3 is TGCGCCAGCAGCTGGTGGCCGTCGGCGCTCAATGAGCAGTTCTTC. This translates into CASSWWPSALNEQFF.

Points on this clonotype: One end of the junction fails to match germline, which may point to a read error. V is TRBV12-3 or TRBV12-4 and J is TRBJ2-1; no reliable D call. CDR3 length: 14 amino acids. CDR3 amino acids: CPSSLGSGRNEQFF. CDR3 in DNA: TGTCCCAGCAGTTTGGGTTCAGGACGGAATGAGCAGTTCTTC.

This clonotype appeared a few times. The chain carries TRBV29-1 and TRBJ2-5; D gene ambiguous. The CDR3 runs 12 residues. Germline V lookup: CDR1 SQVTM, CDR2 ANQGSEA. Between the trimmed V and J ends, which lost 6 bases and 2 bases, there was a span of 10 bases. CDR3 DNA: TGCAGCGTAGGACCCAAGCAAGAGACCCAGTACTTC. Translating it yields CSVGPKQETQYF.

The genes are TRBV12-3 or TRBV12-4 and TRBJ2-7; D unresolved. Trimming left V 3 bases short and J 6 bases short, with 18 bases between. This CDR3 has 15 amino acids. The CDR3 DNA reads TGTGCCAGCAGTTTCAGTGAGCGTACCTCTACCGAGCAGTACTTC. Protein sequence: CASSFSERTSTEQYF.

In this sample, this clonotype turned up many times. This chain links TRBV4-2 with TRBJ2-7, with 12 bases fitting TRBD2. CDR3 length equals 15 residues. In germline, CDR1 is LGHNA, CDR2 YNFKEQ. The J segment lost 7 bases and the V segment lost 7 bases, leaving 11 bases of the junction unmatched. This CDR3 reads CASTNLAGGTREQYF. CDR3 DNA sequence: TGTGCCAGCACCAACCTAGCGGGGGGGACTCGAGAGCAGTACTTC.

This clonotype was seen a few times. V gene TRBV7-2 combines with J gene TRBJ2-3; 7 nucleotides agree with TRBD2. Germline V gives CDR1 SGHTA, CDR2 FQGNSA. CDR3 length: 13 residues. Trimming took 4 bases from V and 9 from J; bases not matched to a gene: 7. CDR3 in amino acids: CASSSVGRGTQYF. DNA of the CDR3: TGTGCCAGCAGCTCAGTCGGGCGGGGGACGCAGTATTTT.

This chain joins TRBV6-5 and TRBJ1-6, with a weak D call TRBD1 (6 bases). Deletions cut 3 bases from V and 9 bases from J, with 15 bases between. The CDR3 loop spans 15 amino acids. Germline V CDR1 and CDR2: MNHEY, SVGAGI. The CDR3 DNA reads TGTGCCAGCAGTTATGGTACCAGGGGAAGTTCACCCCTCCACTTT. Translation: CASSYGTRGSSPLHF.

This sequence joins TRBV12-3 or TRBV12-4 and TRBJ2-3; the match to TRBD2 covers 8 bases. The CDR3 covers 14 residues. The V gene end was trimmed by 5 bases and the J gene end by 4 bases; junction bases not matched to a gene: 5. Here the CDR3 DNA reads TGTGCCAGCAGTCTCGGGGGGGTACCAGATACGCAGTATTTT. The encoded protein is CASSLGGVPDTQYF.

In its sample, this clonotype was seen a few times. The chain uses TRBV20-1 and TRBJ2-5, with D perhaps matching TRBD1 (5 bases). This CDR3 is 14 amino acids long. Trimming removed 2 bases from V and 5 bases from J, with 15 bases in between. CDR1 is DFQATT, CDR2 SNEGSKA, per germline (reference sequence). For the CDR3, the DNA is TGCAGTGCTAGATTCCCCGACCCAGGGGAGACCCAGTACTTC. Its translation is CSARFPDPGETQYF.

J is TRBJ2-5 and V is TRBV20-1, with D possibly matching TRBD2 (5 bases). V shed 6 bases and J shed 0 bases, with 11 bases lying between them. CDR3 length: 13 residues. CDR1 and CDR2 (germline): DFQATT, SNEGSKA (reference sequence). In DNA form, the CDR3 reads TGCAGTGCCGAGGGCAGGTACCAAGAGACCCAGTACTTC. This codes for CSAEGRYQETQYF.

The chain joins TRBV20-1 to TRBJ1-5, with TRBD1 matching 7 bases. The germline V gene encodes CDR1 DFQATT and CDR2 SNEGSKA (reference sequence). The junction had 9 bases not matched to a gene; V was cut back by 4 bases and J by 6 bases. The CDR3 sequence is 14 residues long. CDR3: CSATQGGSPQPQHF. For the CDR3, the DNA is TGCAGTGCTACCCAAGGGGGCTCACCTCAGCCCCAGCATTTT.

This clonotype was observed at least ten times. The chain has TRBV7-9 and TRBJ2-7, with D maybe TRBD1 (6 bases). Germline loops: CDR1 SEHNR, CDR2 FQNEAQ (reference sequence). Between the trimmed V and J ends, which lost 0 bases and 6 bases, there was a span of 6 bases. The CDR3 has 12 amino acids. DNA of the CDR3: TGTGCCAGCAGCTTAGCCAGGGGCGAGCAGTACTTC. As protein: CASSLARGEQYF.

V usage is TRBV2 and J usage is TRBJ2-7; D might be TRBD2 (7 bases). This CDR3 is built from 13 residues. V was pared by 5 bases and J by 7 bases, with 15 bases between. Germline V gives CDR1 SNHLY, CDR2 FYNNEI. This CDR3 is CASSRGGAEEQYF. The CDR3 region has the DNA TGTGCCAGCAGTCGCGGGGGCGCGGAAGAGCAGTACTTC.

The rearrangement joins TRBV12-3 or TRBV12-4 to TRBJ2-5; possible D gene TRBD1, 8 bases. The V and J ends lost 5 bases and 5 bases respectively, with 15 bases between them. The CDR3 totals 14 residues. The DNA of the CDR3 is TGTGCCAGCAGTACAGGGGGGGCAGTGGAGACCCAGTACTTC. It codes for CASSTGGAVETQYF.

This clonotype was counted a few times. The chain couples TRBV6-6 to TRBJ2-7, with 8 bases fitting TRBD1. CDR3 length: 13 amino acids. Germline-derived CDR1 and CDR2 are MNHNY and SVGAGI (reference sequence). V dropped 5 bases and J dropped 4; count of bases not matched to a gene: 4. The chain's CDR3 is CASSKDRAYEQYF. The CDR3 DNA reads TGTGCCAGCAGTAAGGACAGGGCTTACGAGCAGTACTTC.

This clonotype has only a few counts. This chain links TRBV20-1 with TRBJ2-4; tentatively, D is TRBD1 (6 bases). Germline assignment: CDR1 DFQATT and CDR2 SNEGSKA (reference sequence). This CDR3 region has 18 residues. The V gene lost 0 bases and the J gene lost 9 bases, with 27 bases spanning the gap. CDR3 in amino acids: CSARDVFSPPDSRPIQYF. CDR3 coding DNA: TGCAGTGCTAGAGATGTTTTTTCCCCTCCGGACAGCCGGCCCATTCAGTACTTC.

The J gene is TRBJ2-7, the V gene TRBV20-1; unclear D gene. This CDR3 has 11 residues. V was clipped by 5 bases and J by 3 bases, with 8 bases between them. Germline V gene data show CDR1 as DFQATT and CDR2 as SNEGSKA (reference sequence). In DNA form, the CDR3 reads TGCAGTGCTCCGGGCGTCTACGAGCAGTACTTC. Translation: CSAPGVYEQYF.

The CDR3, as DNA: TGCAGTGCTAGAAGGGACCGGTACAATGAGCAGTTCTTC. Its protein product is CSARRDRYNEQFF. V gene TRBV20-1 combines with J gene TRBJ2-1; D tentatively reads TRBD1 or TRBD2 (5 bases each). The CDR3 has 13 amino acids. V lost 2 bases, J lost 4 bases, and 9 bases lay in between. Germline CDR1 and CDR2: DFQATT and SNEGSKA (reference sequence).

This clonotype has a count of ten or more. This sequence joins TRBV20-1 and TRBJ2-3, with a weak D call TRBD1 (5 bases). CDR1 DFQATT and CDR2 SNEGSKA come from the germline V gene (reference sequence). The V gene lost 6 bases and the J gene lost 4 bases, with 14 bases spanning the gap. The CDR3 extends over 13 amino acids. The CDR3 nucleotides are TGCAGTGCCCCGACAGCTTGGGCAGATACGCAGTATTTT. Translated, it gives CSAPTAWADTQYF.

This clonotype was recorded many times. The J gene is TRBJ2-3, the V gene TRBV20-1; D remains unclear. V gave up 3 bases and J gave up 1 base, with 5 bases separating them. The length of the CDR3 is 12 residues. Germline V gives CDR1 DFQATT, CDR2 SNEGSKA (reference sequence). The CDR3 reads CSASLGTDTQYF. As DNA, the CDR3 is TGCAGTGCTAGTTTGGGCACAGATACGCAGTATTTT.

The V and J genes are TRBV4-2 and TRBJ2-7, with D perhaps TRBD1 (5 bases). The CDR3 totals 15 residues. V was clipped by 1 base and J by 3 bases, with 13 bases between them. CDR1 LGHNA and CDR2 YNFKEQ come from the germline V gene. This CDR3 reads CASSQGTWGIYEQYF. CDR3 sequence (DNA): TGTGCCAGCAGCCAAGGGACATGGGGTATCTACGAGCAGTACTTC.

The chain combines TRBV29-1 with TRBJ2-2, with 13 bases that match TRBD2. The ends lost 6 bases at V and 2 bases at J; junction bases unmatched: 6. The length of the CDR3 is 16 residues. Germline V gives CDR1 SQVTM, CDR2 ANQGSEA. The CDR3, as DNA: TGCAGCGTCCTGACTAGCGGGGGGATTAACACCGGGGAGCTGTTTTTT. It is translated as CSVLTSGGINTGELFF.

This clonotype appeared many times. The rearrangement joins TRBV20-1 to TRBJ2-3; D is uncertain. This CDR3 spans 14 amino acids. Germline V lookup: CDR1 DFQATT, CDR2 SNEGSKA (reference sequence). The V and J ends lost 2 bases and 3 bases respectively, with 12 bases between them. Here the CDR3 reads CSARPVGITDTQYF. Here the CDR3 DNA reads TGCAGTGCTAGACCCGTAGGGATTACAGATACGCAGTATTTT.